This T cell receptor (beta chain) was sequenced during a study of T cell changes during pregnancy in multiple sclerosis (dated by TCRdb to the late 2010s). Turning to the overall study: In women with multiple sclerosis, the researchers looked at how the T cell repertoire shifted as pregnancy progressed.

Preparation of the library involved the immunoSEQ multiplex PCR assay. TCRdb holds this immuneACCESS table with in-frame rearrangements only. Some clones are missing; in checked studies, unresolved V genes explain under half, and the rest has no known cause. This sample is represented by about 96,000 clones; approximately 92% of them were singletons. The top ten constitute 2.6% of the sample. CDR1 and CDR2 (LGHNT, FRNRAP) derive from the germline V gene. The CDR3 spans 15 residues, from the cysteine through the phenylalanine. Only the CDR3 part of the read is kept: 45 bases, read in frame from the first base. V is shortened by 1 base, J by 2 bases, and the region joining them spans 9 bases. Concerning this clone: Its binding antigen is unknown. No quality values exist for individual bases; no much larger clone is one base distant.

This receptor was taken from a female donor with multiple sclerosis, enrolled in a pregnancy study. Sequenced here: peripheral blood, sampled in the first trimester of pregnancy. The chain employs TRBV12-5 and TRBJ2-1, with an unclear D gene assignment. The CDR3 in this case is CASGLGQAPYNEQFF. The nucleotide sequence is TGTGCTAGTGGTTTGGGGCAGGCACCCTACAATGAGCAGTTCTTC.